The clone carrying this TCR beta chain occurred many times. Per germline, CDR1 SGHRS and CDR2 YFSETQ. V shed 0 bases, J shed 7 bases, and the junction held 8 bases outside the gene matches. The CDR3 is made up of 16 amino acids. The data stem from a study of regulatory T cells in long-lasting Graves disease. Time point given: newly diagnosed GD, antithyroid drugs for less than 3 months. RNA extracted from PBMCs served as the sequencing template. Arm-PCR with iRepertoire HTBI primers amplified the CDR3 regions for these TCR beta libraries. MiXCR was run by TCRdb on the multiplex PCR reads, yielding one entry per CDR3 protein. The repertoire holds roughly 560,000 distinct CDR3 sequences, more than 10% seen once, with about 8.9% in the top ten. A further study also used this sample, focusing on T cells in Graves' hyperthyroidism and ophthalmopathy.

The chain combines TRBV5-1 with TRBJ2-1, with 9 bases identical to TRBD2. This sequence originates from a woman aged 30 to 39 with Graves disease. The input for sequencing was peripheral blood mononuclear cells (PBMCs), taken at new diagnosis, from a patient treated with antithyroid drugs. Here the CDR3 reads CASSLGSAGGVNEQFF. The CDR3 DNA reads TGCGCCAGCAGCTTGGGATCTGCGGGAGGGGTTAATGAGCAGTTCTTC.